Each of the 17 T cell receptor beta chains below was sequenced from the same sample in a study of T-cell reconstitution after alpha-beta-depleted transplantation in children. Unique molecular identifiers were incorporated when the TCRbeta library was constructed. TCRdb itself ran the PCR reads through MiXCR, one entry per CDR3 protein. The sample gives about 980,000 distinct CDR3 sequences, 25% to 35% of which show up once; roughly 30% is in the top ten. The sequences come from PBMCs, mostly from graft donor cells, collected 360 days after TCRalphabeta/CD19-depleted stem cell transplant. These receptors came from a boy in the first two years of life who had a stem cell transplant for SCID, so the T cells may come from the graft donor.

This clonotype has at least ten counts. V and J are TRBV3-1 and TRBJ2-5; D uncertain. CDR1 and CDR2 (germline): LGHDT, YNNKEL (reference sequence). V lost 1 base and J 4 bases, leaving 10 bases between the germline ends. The CDR3 covers 14 residues. The CDR3 here is CASSQVTTLETQYF. CDR3 sequence (DNA): TGTGCCAGCAGCCAAGTAACTACGTTAGAGACCCAGTACTTC.

This clonotype was counted between two and nine times. V usage is TRBV12-3 or TRBV12-4 and J usage is TRBJ2-2; perhaps TRBD1 as D (6 bases). This CDR3 spans 15 amino acids. The germline V and J ends were trimmed by 4 bases and 1 base, with 10 bases remaining between them. The CDR3 sequence is CASSWDTKNTGELFF. The CDR3 nucleotides are TGTGCCAGCAGTTGGGACACGAAGAACACCGGGGAGCTGTTTTTT.

The chain couples TRBV20-1 to TRBJ1-3, with TRBD1 matching over 7 bases. Germline assignment: CDR1 DFQATT and CDR2 SNEGSKA (reference sequence). This CDR3 is 15 amino acids long. V lost 6 bases, J lost 2 bases, and 10 bases stayed unmatched. The DNA for the CDR3 is TGCAGTGCGTATTCCAGGGGGGGAACTGGAAACACCATATATTTT. Amino acid sequence: CSAYSRGGTGNTIYF.

This clonotype was seen only a few times. V gene TRBV2 combines with J gene TRBJ2-5; possibly TRBD2 for D (6 bases). The length of the CDR3 is 15 residues. Deletions cut 4 bases from V and 4 bases from J, with 16 bases between. From germline, CDR1 is SNHLY and CDR2 FYNNEI. The CDR3 DNA reads as TGTGCCAGCAGTGGGGATCGACTAGGAGGAGAGACCCAGTACTTC. It yields the protein CASSGDRLGGETQYF.

The sample holds one count of this clonotype. The chain joins TRBV11-2 to TRBJ2-7; the D gene is possibly TRBD1 (5 bases). The V end lost 0 bases, the J end lost 6 bases, and 12 bases lay between the germline ends. This CDR3 has 14 amino acids. CDR1 and CDR2 from the germline V gene are SGHAT and FQNNGV. The CDR3 sequence: CASSLEWGGFEQYF. The CDR3 DNA follows: TGTGCCAGCAGCTTAGAGTGGGGCGGATTCGAGCAGTACTTC.

The V call is TRBV2, the J call TRBJ2-5; D uncertain. The CDR3 totals 11 residues. Germline V CDR1 and CDR2: SNHLY, FYNNEI. Trimming stripped 8 bases from V and 0 bases from J, with 4 bases between. This chain's CDR3 is CASAYQETQYF. As DNA, the CDR3 is TGTGCCAGCGCCTACCAAGAGACCCAGTACTTC.

V gene TRBV15 combines with J gene TRBJ2-3, with 8 bases matching TRBD1. CDR3 length: 14 residues. Germline values: CDR1 LNHNV, CDR2 YYDKDF (reference sequence). After removal of 6 bases from V and 3 bases from J, the junction contained 5 bases not matched to a gene. The CDR3 reads CATSLRTGTDTQYF. CDR3 sequence (DNA): TGTGCCACCAGTCTCAGGACAGGGACAGATACGCAGTATTTT.

This clonotype was recorded a few times. CDR3 region: CSVGDRFNYGYTF. The CDR3 region has the DNA TGCAGCGTCGGGGACAGGTTTAACTATGGCTACACCTTC. The chain has TRBV29-1 and TRBJ1-2, with 8 nucleotides matching TRBD1. Looked up from germline, CDR1 is SQVTM and CDR2 is ANQGSEA. The CDR3 extends over 13 amino acids. J gave up 1 base and V 6 bases, and 4 bases lay outside the gene matches.

This clonotype was recorded a few times. The gene calls are TRBV7-8 and TRBJ2-5; D gene unclear. This CDR3 is built from 14 residues. Per germline, CDR1 SGHVS and CDR2 FQNEAQ. The germline V and J ends were trimmed by 5 bases and 3 bases, with 13 bases remaining between them. The CDR3 loop reads CASSPPGREETQYF. CDR3 bases: TGTGCCAGCAGCCCCCCCGGCAGAGAAGAGACCCAGTACTTC.

This clonotype occurred a few times. J is TRBJ2-2 and V is TRBV5-5; no clear D gene. Germline loops: CDR1 SGHKS, CDR2 YYEKEE (reference sequence). V was clipped by 1 base and J by 1 base, with 5 bases between them. This CDR3 has 14 residues. The CDR3 region has the DNA TGTGCCAGCAGCTTGATCAGGAACACCGGGGAGCTGTTTTTT. Protein product: CASSLIRNTGELFF.

This clonotype appeared a few times. The chain combines TRBV29-1 with TRBJ2-7; 8 nucleotides agree with TRBD1. Trimming cost V 6 bases and J 2 bases; bases outside gene matches: 3. Looked up from germline, CDR1 is SQVTM and CDR2 is ANQGSEA. There are 12 residues in the CDR3. The CDR3 sequence: CSVRTGTYEQYF. In nucleotides, the CDR3 is TGCAGCGTCCGGACAGGGACCTACGAGCAGTACTTC.

The chain employs TRBV29-1 and TRBJ2-1; TRBD2 aligns across 9 bases. The V gene's germline CDR1 is SQVTM and CDR2 ANQGSEA. This CDR3 comprises 16 residues. With 2 bases clipped from V and 7 bases from J, the junction kept 12 bases outside the gene matches. CDR3 nucleotide sequence: TGCAGCGTTGAACCTCTCCTAGCGGGGCTGATAAATGAGCAGTTCTTC. It yields the protein CSVEPLLAGLINEQFF.

This clonotype has only a few counts. The J gene is TRBJ2-2, the V gene TRBV7-9; 11 bases are a match to TRBD1. In germline, CDR1 is SEHNR, CDR2 FQNEAQ (reference sequence). The CDR3 length is 17 residues. V dropped 1 base and J dropped 6; count of bases not matched to a gene: 7. The DNA of the CDR3 is TGTGCCAGCAGCTTAGACCCCGGACAGGGGGCTCCCGGGGAGCTGTTTTTT. Encoded protein: CASSLDPGQGAPGELFF.

This clonotype was observed a handful of times. The DNA for the CDR3 is TGTGCCAGCAGCTTGGGGCAGATAGAGACCCAGTACTTC. Translation: CASSLGQIETQYF. The chain recombines TRBV5-4 with TRBJ2-5; D is unclear. CDR1 is SGHNT, CDR2 YYREEE, per germline (reference sequence). V was trimmed by 0 bases and J by 4 bases, leaving 7 bases between them. The CDR3 spans 13 residues.

The CDR3 DNA reads as TGTGCCACCAGTGATCCCCGGGACAGGGGAAGAAATGAGCAGTTCTTC. This codes for CATSDPRDRGRNEQFF. This rearrangement joins TRBV24-1 to TRBJ2-1; 10 bases fit TRBD1. Trimming at V came to 3 bases and at J to 7 bases, leaving 8 bases not matched to a gene. CDR3 length equals 16 residues. Germline lookup yields CDR1 KGHDR and CDR2 SFDVKD.

The chain links TRBV5-1 to TRBJ2-3; TRBD2 aligns across 8 bases. The CDR3 sequence is 16 residues long. Germline V CDR1 and CDR2: SGHRS, YFSETQ. V lost 4 bases, J lost 1 base, and 8 bases stayed unmatched. The CDR3 reads CASSVGTSPGTDTQYF. In DNA, the CDR3 is TGCGCCAGCAGCGTCGGGACTAGTCCCGGCACAGATACGCAGTATTTT.

In its sample, this clonotype was seen a few times. Because it lacks the conserved phenylalanine or tryptophan at the end, this CDR3 is likely a read error. The limits of the CDR3 on the DNA are not certain, so only TCRdb's listed CDR3 is given. The chain employs TRBV29-1 and TRBJ1-2; the D call of TRBD1 is as the table states it, not checked on the DNA. The germline V gene encodes CDR1 SQVTM and CDR2 ANQGSEA. The CDR3 totals 12 residues, both ends included. CDR3 loop: CSPPPRDGAPHP.